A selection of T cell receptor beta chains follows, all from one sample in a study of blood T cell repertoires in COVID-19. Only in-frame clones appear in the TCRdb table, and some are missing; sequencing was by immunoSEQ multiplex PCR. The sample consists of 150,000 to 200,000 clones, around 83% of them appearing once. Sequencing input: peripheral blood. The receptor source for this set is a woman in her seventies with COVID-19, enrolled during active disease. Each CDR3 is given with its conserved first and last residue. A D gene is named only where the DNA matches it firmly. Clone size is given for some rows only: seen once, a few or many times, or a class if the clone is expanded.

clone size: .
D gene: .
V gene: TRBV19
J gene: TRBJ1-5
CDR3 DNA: TGTGCCAGTAGTATAGATGGACAGTTAGGGAGCAATCAGCCCCAGCATTTT
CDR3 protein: CASSIDGQLGSNQPQHF

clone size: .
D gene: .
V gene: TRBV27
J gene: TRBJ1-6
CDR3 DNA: TGTGCCAGCAGTACTAGGACGGCCCATAATTCACCCCTCCACTTT
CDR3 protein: CASSTRTAHNSPLHF

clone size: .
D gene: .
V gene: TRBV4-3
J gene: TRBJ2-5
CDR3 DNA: TGCGCCAGCAGCCAAGATGACAGGTCCCAAGAGACCCAGTACTTC
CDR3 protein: CASSQDDRSQETQYF

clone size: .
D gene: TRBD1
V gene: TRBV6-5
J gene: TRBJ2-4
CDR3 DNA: TGTGCCAGCAGATCGGGGACAGGGAGAAACATTCAGTACTTC
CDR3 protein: CASRSGTGRNIQYF

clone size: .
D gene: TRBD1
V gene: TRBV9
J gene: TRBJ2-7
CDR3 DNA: TGTGCCAGCAGCTTGGGACAGCTACCCTACGAGCAGTACTTC
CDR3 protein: CASSLGQLPYEQYF

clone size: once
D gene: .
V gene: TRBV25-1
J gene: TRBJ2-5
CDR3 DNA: TGTGCCAGCAGTCCCCCAGGAAGGCCCCAGTACTTC
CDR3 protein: CASSPPGRPQYF

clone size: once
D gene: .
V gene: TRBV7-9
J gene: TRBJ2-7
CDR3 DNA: TGTGCCAGCAGCTTAGATTCAGGGCCCGAGCAGTACTTC
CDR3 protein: CASSLDSGPEQYF

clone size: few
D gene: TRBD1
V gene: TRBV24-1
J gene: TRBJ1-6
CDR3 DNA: TGTGCCACCAGTGACCGGGACAGGCTACCGTACTATAATTCACCCCTCCACTTT
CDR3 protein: CATSDRDRLPYYNSPLHF

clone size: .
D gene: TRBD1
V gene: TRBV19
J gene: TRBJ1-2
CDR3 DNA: TGTGGGACAGGGGACACCAACTATGGCTACACCTTC
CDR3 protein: CGTGDTNYGYTF

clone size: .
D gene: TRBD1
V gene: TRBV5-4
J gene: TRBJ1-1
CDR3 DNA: TGTGCCAGCAGCAAACCGACAGGGCAAAATGTGAACACTGAAGCTTTCTTT
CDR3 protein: CASSKPTGQNVNTEAFF

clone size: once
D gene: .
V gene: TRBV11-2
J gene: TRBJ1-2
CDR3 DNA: TGTGCCAGCAGCTTAAGTAGGGAGTATGGCTACACCTTC
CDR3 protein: CASSLSREYGYTF

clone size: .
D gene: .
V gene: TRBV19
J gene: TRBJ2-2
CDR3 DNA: TGTGCCAGTAGTAGGGCTGGAGGTAACACCGGGGAGCTGTTTTTT
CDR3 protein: CASSRAGGNTGELFF

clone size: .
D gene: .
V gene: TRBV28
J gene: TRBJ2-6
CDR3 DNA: TGTGCCTCCCTCTCTGGGGCCAACGTCCTGACTTTC
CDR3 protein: CASLSGANVLTF

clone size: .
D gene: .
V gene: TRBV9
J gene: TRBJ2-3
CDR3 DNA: TGTGCCAGCAGCGTAGAGCGGTGGCTCACAGATACGCAGTATTTT
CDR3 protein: CASSVERWLTDTQYF

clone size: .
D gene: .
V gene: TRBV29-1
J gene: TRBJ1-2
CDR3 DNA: TGCAGCGTTGGCCACCTACCTGGCTACACCTTC
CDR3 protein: CSVGHLPGYTF

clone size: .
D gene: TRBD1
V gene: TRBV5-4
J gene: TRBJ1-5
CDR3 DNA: TGTGCCAGCAGCTGGGGGGACAGCCACGAAAATCAGCCCCAGCATTTT
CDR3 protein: CASSWGDSHENQPQHF

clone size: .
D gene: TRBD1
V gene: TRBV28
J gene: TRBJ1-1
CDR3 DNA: TGTGCCAGCAGTCTTAACAGGGGGCAAGCTTTCTTT
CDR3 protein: CASSLNRGQAFF

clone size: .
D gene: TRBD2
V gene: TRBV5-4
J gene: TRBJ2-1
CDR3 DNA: TGTGCCAGCAGCCTCCCGCAAGCGGGAGGTTTGTTCAATGAGCAGTTCTTC
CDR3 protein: CASSLPQAGGLFNEQFF

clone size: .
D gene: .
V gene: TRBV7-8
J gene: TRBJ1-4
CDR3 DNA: TGTGCCAGCAGCCCCTCAGGGATGGAAAAACTGTTTTTT
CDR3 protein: CASSPSGMEKLFF

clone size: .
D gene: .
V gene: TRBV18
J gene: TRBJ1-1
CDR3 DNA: TGTGCCAGCTCACCGTCGCGCGGGACTCCCCTCGCTGAAGCTTTCTTT
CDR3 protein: CASSPSRGTPLAEAFF

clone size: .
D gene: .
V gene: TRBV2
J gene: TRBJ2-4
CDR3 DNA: TGTGCCAGCAGTGAGCGGGCGCTGAATGCCAAAAACATTCAGTACTTC
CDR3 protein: CASSERALNAKNIQYF

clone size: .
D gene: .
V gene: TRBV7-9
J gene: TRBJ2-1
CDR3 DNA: TGTGCCAGCAGCGCCCCCCGCGGGAACGCGAATGAGCAGTTCTTC
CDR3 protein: CASSAPRGNANEQFF

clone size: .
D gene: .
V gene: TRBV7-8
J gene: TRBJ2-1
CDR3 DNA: TGTGCCAGCAGCTTTCTAGATGTTGAGCAGTTCTTC
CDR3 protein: CASSFLDVEQFF

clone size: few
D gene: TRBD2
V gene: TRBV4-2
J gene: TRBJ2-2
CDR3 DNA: TGTGCCAGCAGCCCCACCCAGCTAGCGGGAGGAGGCGGGGAGCTGTTTTTT
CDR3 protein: CASSPTQLAGGGGELFF

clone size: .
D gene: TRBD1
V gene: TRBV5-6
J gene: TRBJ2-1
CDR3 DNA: TGTGCCAGCAGCTTGTTTCAATTGTCGGGACAGGGGATCCATGAGCAGTTCTTC
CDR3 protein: CASSLFQLSGQGIHEQFF

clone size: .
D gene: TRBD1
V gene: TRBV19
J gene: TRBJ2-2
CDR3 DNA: TGTGCCAGTAGTATTTTCCGACAGGGGAACACCGGGGAGCTGTTTTTT
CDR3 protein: CASSIFRQGNTGELFF

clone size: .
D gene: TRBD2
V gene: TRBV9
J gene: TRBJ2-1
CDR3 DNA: TGTGCCAGCAGCGTAACGTGGGAGGGTTACAATGAGCAGTTCTTC
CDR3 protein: CASSVTWEGYNEQFF

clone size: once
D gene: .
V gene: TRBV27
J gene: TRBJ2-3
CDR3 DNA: TGTGCCAGCAGTTGTCCCCGGACGAGGGCACTCAATACGCAGTATTTT
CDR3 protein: CASSCPRTRALNTQYF

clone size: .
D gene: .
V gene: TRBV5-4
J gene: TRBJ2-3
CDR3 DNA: TGTGCCAGCAGTTCCAGGGAGGCAGATACGCAGTATTTT
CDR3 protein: CASSSREADTQYF

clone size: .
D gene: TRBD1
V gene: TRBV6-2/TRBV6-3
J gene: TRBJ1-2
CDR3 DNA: TGTGCCAGCAGTTACTCTTGGCTGTTCGGGACAGGGGCTACTAACTATGGCTACACCTTC
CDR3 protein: CASSYSWLFGTGATNYGYTF

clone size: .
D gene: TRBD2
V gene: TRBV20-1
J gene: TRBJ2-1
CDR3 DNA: TGCAGTGCTAGTCGCCTAGCGGGAGGAATGAATGAGCAGTTCTTC
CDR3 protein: CSASRLAGGMNEQFF

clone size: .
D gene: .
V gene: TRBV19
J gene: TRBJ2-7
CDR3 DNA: TGTGCCAGTAGTATAAGTGGGACAAAACCTTACGAGCAGTACTTC
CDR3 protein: CASSISGTKPYEQYF

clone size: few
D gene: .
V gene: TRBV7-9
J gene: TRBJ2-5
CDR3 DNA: TGTGCCAGCAGCTTAGGTCTGGCCCAAGAGACCCAGTACTTC
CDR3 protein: CASSLGLAQETQYF

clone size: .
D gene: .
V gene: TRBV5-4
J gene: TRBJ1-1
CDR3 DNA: TGTGCCAGCAGCGTGGGCAGGGTCTCGAACACTGAAGCTTTCTTT
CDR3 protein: CASSVGRVSNTEAFF

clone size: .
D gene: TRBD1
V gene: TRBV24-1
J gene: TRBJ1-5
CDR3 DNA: TGTGCCACCAGTGACTCCGGGACAGGGGTGGGTCAGCCCCAGCATTTT
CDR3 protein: CATSDSGTGVGQPQHF

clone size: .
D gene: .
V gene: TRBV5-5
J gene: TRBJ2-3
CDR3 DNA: TGTGCCAGCAGCGATAGCGGCGTCACAGATACGCAGTATTTT
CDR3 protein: CASSDSGVTDTQYF

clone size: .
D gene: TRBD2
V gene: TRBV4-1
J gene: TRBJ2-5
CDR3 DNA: TGCGCCAGCAGCCGAACCCTAGCGGGAGGGAAAGTGGTGACCCAGTACTTC
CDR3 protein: CASSRTLAGGKVVTQYF

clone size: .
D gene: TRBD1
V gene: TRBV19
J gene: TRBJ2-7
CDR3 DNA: TGTGCCAGTAGTAGTAAGGGACAGGGCCCCTACGAGCAGTACTTC
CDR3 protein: CASSSKGQGPYEQYF

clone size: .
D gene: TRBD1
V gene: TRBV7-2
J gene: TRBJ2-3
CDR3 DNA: TGTGCCTCGAAGCCCGGGACAGTCACAGATACGCAGTATTTT
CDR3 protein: CASKPGTVTDTQYF

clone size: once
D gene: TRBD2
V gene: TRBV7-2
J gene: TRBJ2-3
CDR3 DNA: TGTGCCAGCAGCGGGACCGGGACTAGAGGCGCAGATACGCAGTATTTT
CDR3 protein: CASSGTGTRGADTQYF

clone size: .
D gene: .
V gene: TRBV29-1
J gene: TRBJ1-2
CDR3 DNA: TGCAGCTCCCGGGAGGGCTATGGCTACACCTTC
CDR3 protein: CSSREGYGYTF

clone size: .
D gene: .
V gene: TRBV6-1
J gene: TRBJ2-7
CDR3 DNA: TGTGCCAGCAGTGAAGCTAGGGGAAGCCCCTACGAGCAGTACTTC
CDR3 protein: CASSEARGSPYEQYF

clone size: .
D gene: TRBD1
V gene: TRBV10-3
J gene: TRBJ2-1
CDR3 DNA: TGTGCCATCAGTGACCCGGATGGACAGGGTGGAGCGATTGAGCAGTTCTTC
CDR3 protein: CAISDPDGQGGAIEQFF

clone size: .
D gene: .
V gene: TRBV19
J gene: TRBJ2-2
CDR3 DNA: TGTGCCAGTAGTGGGGGACTCTACACCGGGGAGCTGTTTTTT
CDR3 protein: CASSGGLYTGELFF

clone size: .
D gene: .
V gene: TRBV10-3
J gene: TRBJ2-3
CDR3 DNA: TGTGCCACTGCAGCCGGGAGAGTGGCAGATACGCAGTATTTT
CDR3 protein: CATAAGRVADTQYF

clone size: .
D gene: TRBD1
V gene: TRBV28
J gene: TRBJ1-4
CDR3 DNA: TGTGCCAGCAGGTGGACAGGGGAGGAAAAACTGTTTTTT
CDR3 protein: CASRWTGEEKLFF

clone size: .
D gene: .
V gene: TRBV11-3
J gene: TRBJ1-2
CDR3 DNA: TGTGCCAGCAGCTACCCCGCCAAGACATATGGCTACACCTTC
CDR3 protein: CASSYPAKTYGYTF

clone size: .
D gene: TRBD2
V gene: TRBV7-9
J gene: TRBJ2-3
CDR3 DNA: TGTGCCAGCCTCGGGGGACTAGTTGGTACAGATACGCAGTATTTT
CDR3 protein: CASLGGLVGTDTQYF

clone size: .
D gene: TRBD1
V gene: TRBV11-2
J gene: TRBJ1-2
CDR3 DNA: TGTGCCAGCAGCTTAAGTAAGGGGGCGCGAGCACGTGGCTACACCTTC
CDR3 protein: CASSLSKGARARGYTF

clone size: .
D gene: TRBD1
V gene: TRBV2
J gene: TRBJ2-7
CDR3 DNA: TGTGCCAGCACTCGACAGGGGGTGTCCGAGCAGTACTTC
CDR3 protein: CASTRQGVSEQYF

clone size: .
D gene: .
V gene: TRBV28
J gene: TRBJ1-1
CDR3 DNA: TGTGCCAGCAGTTTACCCCAGGGGTACGCAGTCCCCATTGAAGCTTTCTTT
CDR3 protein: CASSLPQGYAVPIEAFF

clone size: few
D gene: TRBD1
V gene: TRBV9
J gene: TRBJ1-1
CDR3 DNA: TGTGCCAGCAGCGACGGGACAGGGGGAATTTTCAACACTGAAGCTTTCTTT
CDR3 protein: CASSDGTGGIFNTEAFF